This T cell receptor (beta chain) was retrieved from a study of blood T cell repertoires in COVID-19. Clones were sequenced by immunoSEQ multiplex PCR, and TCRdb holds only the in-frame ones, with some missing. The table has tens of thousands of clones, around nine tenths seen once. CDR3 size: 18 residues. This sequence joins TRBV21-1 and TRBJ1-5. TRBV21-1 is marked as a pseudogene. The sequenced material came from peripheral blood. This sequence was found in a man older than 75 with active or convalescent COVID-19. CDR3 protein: CASKYRQWRLCGLQPQHF. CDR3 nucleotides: TGTGCCAGCAAATACCGCCAGTGGCGGTTGTGTGGTCTACAGCCCCAGCATTTT.